Sequencing of this T cell receptor beta chain was carried out in a study of T cell repertoires in cytomegalovirus infection. For this clonotype: Its antigen is unidentified.

Whole-study findings and limits: Adding up the frequency of public TCR beta families identified people who carried CMV plus the relevant HLA.

Using its own MiXCR run on the reads, TCRdb lists one record per CDR3 protein. This table has roughly 800,000 distinct CDR3 sequences, just under 30% appearing once. V lost 0 bases and J lost 6, with 5 bases in between. This CDR3 comprises 12 residues. V is TRBV23-1 and J is TRBJ2-5, with unresolved D. TRBV23-1 is placed among ORFs of uncertain function. The clonotype was recovered from a human donor in good health (CMV status not recorded). Some clones in this sample may be carry-over from other donors' samples. Sequenced material: cultured CD8+ T cells from PBMCs, taken from culture after CMV antigen stimulation. CDR3 protein: CASSQSTQTQYF. The DNA for the CDR3 is TGCGCCAGCAGTCAATCGACCCAGACCCAGTACTTC.